This passage covers 27 T cell receptor beta chains from one sample sequenced in a study of T cells in Graves' hyperthyroidism and ophthalmopathy. The TCR beta CDR3 regions underwent amplification using RNA transcripts as the source. A first-round RT-PCR of the TCR CDR3 used the HTBI primer set. A single record per CDR3 protein comes from TCRdb applying MiXCR to the multiplex PCR reads. Found here are about 290,000 distinct CDR3 sequences, roughly an eighth of them singletons; the top ten hold less than 8%. Sequencing was performed on blood. All receptors come from a woman in her thirties or forties with Graves' hyperthyroidism.

This clonotype has ten or more counts. The rearrangement uses TRBV12-3 or TRBV12-4 and TRBJ1-1; 8 nucleotides agree with TRBD1. The CDR3 sequence is 14 residues long. Unmatched junction bases numbered 5, after V lost 7 bases and J lost 1 base. CDR3 nucleotide sequence: TGTGCCAGCACCAAACAGGGGGGGAACACTGAAGCTTTCTTT. This translates into CASTKQGGNTEAFF.

This clonotype was observed many times. The chain employs TRBV12-3 or TRBV12-4 and TRBJ1-3; tentatively, D is TRBD1 (6 bases). V shed 8 bases and J shed 0 bases, with 14 bases lying between them. The CDR3 has 15 residues. CDR3 sequence (DNA): TGTGCCAGCTCAAAGTGGGGGGCCTCTGGAAACACCATATATTTT. This codes for CASSKWGASGNTIYF.

J is TRBJ1-2 and V is TRBV25-1, with 11 bases fitting TRBD1. The V and J ends lost 5 bases and 3 bases, in that order; junction bases with no gene match: 8. The CDR3 has 16 amino acids. The germline gives CDR1 MGHDK, CDR2 SYGVNS. The CDR3 spells CASSPPGTGGHYGYTF. The CDR3 DNA reads as TGTGCCAGCAGTCCTCCGGGGACAGGGGGACACTATGGCTACACCTTC.

The genes are TRBV27 and TRBJ2-7; D is undetermined. Per germline, CDR1 MNHEY and CDR2 SMNVEV (reference sequence). The length of the CDR3 is 13 residues. Trimming removed 6 bases from V and 3 bases from J, with 12 bases in between. The CDR3 coding sequence is TGTGCCAGCAGAGTCCTGTCTGGCTACGAGCAGTACTTC. It is translated as CASRVLSGYEQYF.

This clonotype was detected ten times or more. The rearrangement links TRBV6-2 or TRBV6-3 to TRBJ1-1; D is unclear. V was clipped by 2 bases and J by 5 bases, with 18 bases between them. Germline V lookup: CDR1 MNHEY, CDR2 SVGEGT. The CDR3 has 16 residues. CDR3 residues: CASSYRGRSAETEAFF. The CDR3 DNA sequence: TGTGCCAGCAGTTACCGCGGACGGTCCGCAGAGACTGAAGCTTTCTTT.

The chain combines TRBV20-1 with TRBJ2-3, with D perhaps assigned TRBD1 or TRBD2 (5 bases each). CDR1 and CDR2 from the germline V gene are DFQATT and SNEGSKA (reference sequence). V was cut by 3 bases and J by 3 bases, with 19 bases left in between. The CDR3 runs to 16 residues. CDR3 residues: CSASLGGGKRTDTQYF. The CDR3 bases are TGCAGTGCTAGTCTTGGTGGGGGAAAGAGAACAGATACGCAGTATTTT.

In this sample, this clonotype turned up a few times. CDR3 in amino acids: CSVEGRANYGYTF. As DNA, the CDR3 is TGCAGCGTTGAGGGCAGGGCTAACTATGGCTACACCTTC. The rearrangement uses TRBV29-1 and TRBJ1-2, with D maybe TRBD1 (5 bases). V was clipped by 3 bases and J by 0 bases, with 8 bases between them. CDR1 is SQVTM, CDR2 ANQGSEA, per germline. The CDR3 is 13 amino acids.

This clonotype was recorded many times. This chain uses TRBV28 with TRBJ1-3; a possible D gene is TRBD1 (6 bases). V was clipped by 7 bases and J by 2 bases, with 18 bases between them. From germline, CDR1 is MDHEN and CDR2 SYDVKM. The CDR3 covers 16 residues. CDR3 coding DNA: TGTGCCAGCACCAAGGGGGGGAGCCGGGCTGGAAACACCATATATTTT. It codes for CASTKGGSRAGNTIYF.

This clonotype was detected ten times or more. The chain combines TRBV2 with TRBJ1-4, with a weak D call TRBD1 (6 bases). The germline V gene has CDR1 SNHLY and CDR2 FYNNEI. The CDR3 loop spans 14 amino acids. Between the trimmed V and J ends, which lost 4 bases and 2 bases, there was a span of 8 bases. The CDR3 DNA reads as TGTGCCAGCAGTGTCCAGGGGACTAATGAAAAACTGTTTTTT. This encodes CASSVQGTNEKLFF. The full variable domain, completed using reference TRBV2 and TRBJ1-4, is EPEVTQTPSHQVTQMGQEVILRCVPISNHLYFYWYRQILGQKVEFLVSFYNNEISEKSEIFDDQFSVERPDGSNFTLKIRSTKLEDSAMYFCASSVQGTNEKLFFGSGTQLSVL.

This clonotype was found a few times. The rearrangement links TRBV9 to TRBJ2-1; no firm D call. Trimming took 0 bases from V and 0 from J, leaving 13 bases between them. From germline, CDR1 is SGDLS and CDR2 YYNGEE. The CDR3 consists of 17 residues. CDR3 amino acids: CASSVDHRANSYNEQFF. DNA for the CDR3: TGTGCCAGCAGCGTAGATCATCGGGCGAACTCCTACAATGAGCAGTTCTTC.

This clonotype occurred many times. The gene calls are TRBV20-1 and TRBJ2-7, with a possible D match to TRBD2 (7 bases). Germline V gives CDR1 DFQATT, CDR2 SNEGSKA (reference sequence). V gave up 0 bases and J gave up 2 bases, with 20 bases separating them. There are 17 residues in the CDR3. In DNA form, the CDR3 reads TGCAGTGCTAGAGATCCCTTAGGGGGAGGGAGGACCTACGAGCAGTACTTC. Residues: CSARDPLGGGRTYEQYF.

This clonotype has at least ten counts. This chain uses TRBV12-3 or TRBV12-4 with TRBJ2-1, with TRBD2 identical over 10 bases. After removal of 3 bases from V and 7 bases from J, the junction contained 3 bases not matched to a gene. The CDR3 is 14 amino acids. As DNA, the CDR3 is TGTGCCAGCAGTTTCCTAGCGGGAGAAAATGAGCAGTTCTTC. Translation: CASSFLAGENEQFF.

This clonotype was observed at least ten times. The chain is built from TRBV28 and TRBJ1-5; no clear D. This CDR3 comprises 12 residues. Per the germline V gene, CDR1 is MDHEN and CDR2 is SYDVKM. The ends were cut back, 5 bases at V and 5 bases at J, with 7 bases in the middle. The CDR3 DNA is TGTGCCAGCAGTGAGGCGGATCAGCCCCAGCATTTT. Translated: CASSEADQPQHF.

This clonotype showed up just a few times. CDR3 nucleotides: TGTGCCAGCAGTGAACATCACTACTCGGGGGAGCAGTACTTC. Translated, it gives CASSEHHYSGEQYF. The rearrangement links TRBV6-1 to TRBJ2-7, with a tentative D call TRBD2 (5 bases). CDR1 and CDR2 (germline): MNHNS, SASEGT. V dropped 2 bases and J dropped 7 bases, with 15 bases sitting between them. There are 14 residues in the CDR3.

The rearrangement uses TRBV29-1 and TRBJ1-1; the D is unclear. From germline, CDR1 is SQVTM and CDR2 ANQGSEA. The CDR3 loop spans 11 amino acids. V was trimmed by 5 bases and J by 4 bases, leaving 8 bases between them. The CDR3 DNA reads TGCAGCGTTTACAGCTCCACTGAAGCTTTCTTT. Its translation: CSVYSSTEAFF.

This clonotype was detected ten times or more. This sequence joins TRBV20-1 and TRBJ2-7; D unresolved. CDR3 size: 13 residues. Germline CDR1 and CDR2: DFQATT and SNEGSKA (reference sequence). Trimming left V 4 bases short and J 0 bases short, with 10 bases between. The CDR3 loop is CSATAPHSYEQYF. CDR3 in DNA: TGCAGTGCTACAGCGCCCCACTCCTACGAGCAGTACTTC.

This clonotype was recorded many times. V gene TRBV2 combines with J gene TRBJ2-7; tentative D call: TRBD2 (6 bases). There are 15 residues in the CDR3. Germline V lookup: CDR1 SNHLY, CDR2 FYNNEI. V was shortened by 3 bases and J by 4 bases, with 16 bases between the two germline ends. CDR3 sequence: CASSDVGGLQYEQYF. In DNA form, the CDR3 reads TGTGCCAGCAGTGATGTCGGGGGACTCCAGTACGAGCAGTACTTC.

Many counts were recorded for this clonotype. This sequence joins TRBV20-1 and TRBJ1-5, with a weak D call TRBD1 (5 bases). This CDR3 region has 16 residues. Per the germline V gene, CDR1 is DFQATT and CDR2 is SNEGSKA (reference sequence). Trimming took 1 base from V and 1 from J, leaving 14 bases between them. CDR3 in amino acids: CSARGGGGRSNQPQHF. The CDR3 DNA is TGCAGTGCTAGAGGGGGGGGAGGGAGGAGCAATCAGCCCCAGCATTTT.

This clonotype was observed many times. The V and J genes are TRBV28 and TRBJ2-1; D is undetermined. The V and J ends lost 7 bases and 1 base respectively, with 11 bases between them. In germline, CDR1 is MDHEN, CDR2 SYDVKM. The CDR3 has 14 residues. Written as DNA, the CDR3 is TGTGCCAGCAATGGAAGGCAGTCCTACAATGAGCAGTTCTTC. Amino acid sequence: CASNGRQSYNEQFF.

The chain joins TRBV3-1 to TRBJ2-1; 9 nucleotides agree with TRBD1. Germline lookup yields CDR1 LGHDT and CDR2 YNNKEL (reference sequence). The CDR3 runs 18 residues. The junction had 7 bases not matched to a gene; V was cut back by 1 base and J by 0 bases. DNA of the CDR3: TGTGCCAGCAGCCAAGGCCCGGGACAGGGATTCTCCTACAATGAGCAGTTCTTC. This encodes CASSQGPGQGFSYNEQFF.

This clonotype was observed many times. V usage is TRBV2 and J usage is TRBJ1-5; D is possibly TRBD1 (5 bases). Germline CDR1 reads SNHLY; CDR2 reads FYNNEI. The CDR3 spans 12 residues. V was trimmed by 6 bases and J by 2 bases, leaving 5 bases between them. CDR3 sequence (DNA): TGTGCCAGCAGACAGGGCAATCAGCCCCAGCATTTT. It is translated as CASRQGNQPQHF.

This clonotype has just a few counts. CDR3 nucleotide sequence: TGTGCCAGTAGTATCTCGTCCACGGATATTCGGACCCAGTACTTC. Translated, it gives CASSISSTDIRTQYF. This rearrangement joins TRBV19 to TRBJ2-5; D call uncertain. The germline gives CDR1 LNHDA, CDR2 SQIVND (reference sequence). The V end lost 3 bases, the J end lost 7 bases, and 18 bases lay between the germline ends. The CDR3 totals 15 residues.

This clonotype was observed many times. This chain uses TRBV29-1 with TRBJ1-4; tentative D call: TRBD1 (5 bases). Germline values: CDR1 SQVTM, CDR2 ANQGSEA. This CDR3 comprises 15 residues. The V gene lost 4 bases and the J gene lost 6 bases, with 18 bases spanning the gap. CDR3 loop: CSVGKDGGGDEKLFF. DNA of the CDR3: TGCAGCGTTGGAAAAGACGGCGGAGGGGATGAAAAACTGTTTTTT.

The rearrangement joins TRBV28 to TRBJ1-5; 10 positions agree with TRBD1. The length of the CDR3 is 15 residues. Germline values: CDR1 MDHEN, CDR2 SYDVKM. J lost 4 bases, V lost 6 bases, and 6 bases had no gene match. CDR3 residues: CASRRQGAGNQPQHF. CDR3 bases: TGTGCCAGCAGGAGACAGGGGGCAGGGAATCAGCCCCAGCATTTT.

The rearrangement joins TRBV5-4 to TRBJ2-1; no reliable D call. This CDR3 comprises 11 residues. V dropped 0 bases and J dropped 15 bases, with 10 bases sitting between them. CDR1 SGHNT and CDR2 YYREEE come from the germline V gene (reference sequence). CDR3 sequence: CASSLGAWRFF. DNA of the CDR3: TGTGCCAGCAGCTTGGGGGCCTGGCGGTTCTTC.

This clonotype has at least ten counts. This sequence joins TRBV11-3 and TRBJ2-3, with D perhaps matching TRBD2 (5 bases). The CDR3 totals 14 residues. V gave up 3 bases and J gave up 2 bases, with 9 bases separating them. Germline CDR1 and CDR2: SGHNT and YENEEA. This chain's CDR3 is CASSFGLVTDTQYF. CDR3 sequence (DNA): TGTGCCAGCAGCTTCGGACTCGTCACAGATACGCAGTATTTT. The entire variable domain, with the rest obtained from reference TRBV11-3 and TRBJ2-3, is as follows: EAGVVQSPRYKIIEKKQPVAFWCNPISGHNTLYWYLQNLGQGPELLIRYENEEAVDDSQLPKDRFSAERLKGVDSTLKIQPAELGDSAVYLCASSFGLVTDTQYFGPGTRLTVL.

This clonotype has just a few counts. The chain combines TRBV6-5 with TRBJ2-6, with 8 bases matching TRBD2. There are 20 residues in the CDR3. The germline V gene has CDR1 MNHEY and CDR2 SVGAGI. V was pared by 2 bases and J by 4 bases, with 16 bases of the junction left unmatched. CDR3 sequence (DNA): TGTGCCAGCAGTTACCGGGCAGGGACTAGGTACAGTACCGGGGCCAACGTCCTGACTTTC. Translation: CASSYRAGTRYSTGANVLTF.